Following are 9 T cell receptor beta chains from one sample sequenced in a study of cytomegalovirus exposure and HLA in healthy donors. Both 60 Vbeta primers and 13 Jbeta primers went into the PCR. Profiling relied on immunoSEQ multiplex PCR, and the TCRdb table lists in-frame clones only, not all of them. Found here are about 150,000 clones, over 70% of them singletons; the top ten hold approximately 3.4%. Sample: PBMCs. The receptors come from a woman between 50 and 59 years old in good health and CMV-seropositive.

The genes are TRBV28 and TRBJ1-1, with D perhaps TRBD1 (6 bases). V dropped 5 bases and J dropped 10 bases, with 20 bases sitting between them. This CDR3 is 14 amino acids long. Germline assignment: CDR1 MDHEN and CDR2 SYDVKM. The CDR3 region is CASSLQGLSAGAFF. CDR3 bases: TGTGCCAGCAGTCTACAGGGTTTAAGCGCGGGAGCTTTCTTT.

The rearrangement uses TRBV7-2 and TRBJ2-4; TRBD1 might be the D (6 bases). V lost 3 bases and J lost 2, with 11 bases in between. The CDR3 is 15 residues long. In germline, CDR1 is SGHTA, CDR2 FQGNSA. For the CDR3, the DNA is TGTGCCAGCAGCTTCCCCCAGGGGCCCAAAAACATTCAGTACTTC. As protein: CASSFPQGPKNIQYF.

The chain couples TRBV28 to TRBJ1-3, with 8 bases lining up with TRBD1. Germline values: CDR1 MDHEN, CDR2 SYDVKM. After removal of 3 bases from V and 2 bases from J, the junction contained 3 bases not matched to a gene. The CDR3 length is 15 residues. The CDR3 nucleotides read TGTGCCAGCAGTTTGCAGGGGGCGACTGGAAACACCATATATTTT. This codes for CASSLQGATGNTIYF. Variable domain in full (rest from reference TRBV28 and TRBJ1-3): DVKVTQSSRYLVKRTGEKVFLECVQDMDHENMFWYRQDPGLGLRLIYFSYDVKMKEKGDIPEGYSVSREKKERFSLILESASTNQTSMYLCASSLQGATGNTIYFGEGSWLTVV.

This clone was seen more than once but under ten times. The V and J genes are TRBV6-1 and TRBJ1-2; tentative D call: TRBD1 (6 bases). Germline V gene data show CDR1 as MNHNS and CDR2 as SASEGT. CDR3 size: 13 residues. V shed 6 bases and J shed 3 bases, with 11 bases lying between them. In DNA, the CDR3 is TGTGCCAGCAGCCCAGGGGCCGACTATGGCTACACCTTC. Amino acids: CASSPGADYGYTF.

The gene calls are TRBV19 and TRBJ1-4; 9 nucleotides line up with TRBD1. Losses at the gene ends were 6 bases for V and 7 bases for J; bases not matched to a gene: 3. The CDR3 contains 13 residues. The V gene's germline CDR1 is LNHDA and CDR2 SQIVND (reference sequence). CDR3 amino acids: CASRDRGGEKLFF. The CDR3 DNA reads as TGTGCCAGTAGGGACAGGGGAGGTGAAAAACTGTTTTTT.

V usage is TRBV2 and J usage is TRBJ2-3; no reliable D call. CDR3 length: 14 amino acids. Trimming stripped 2 bases from V and 6 bases from J, with 12 bases between. Looked up from germline, CDR1 is SNHLY and CDR2 is FYNNEI. The CDR3 bases are TGTGCCAGCAGTGAATTCACCAACTGGGATACGCAGTATTTT. Its protein is CASSEFTNWDTQYF.

The rearrangement joins TRBV12-5 to TRBJ2-1, with 14 bases matching TRBD2. This CDR3 has 16 amino acids. Germline V gives CDR1 LGHNT, CDR2 FRNRAP. The trim removed 4 bases at V and 8 bases at J, leaving 7 bases unmatched. CDR3 nucleotides: TGTGCTAGTGGTTGGACTAGCGGGAGGTATGAGTATGAGCAGTTCTTC. Protein: CASGWTSGRYEYEQFF.

This clone was detected only a few times. In the same sample, other DNA sequences code for this CDR3. The J gene is TRBJ1-5, the V gene TRBV30, with 10 bases identical to TRBD1. J gave up 2 bases and V 5 bases, and 6 bases lay outside the gene matches. CDR3 length: 15 residues. Germline V lookup: CDR1 GTSNPN, CDR2 SVGIG (reference sequence). The CDR3 sequence is CAWDRGTGGNQPQHF. In DNA form, the CDR3 reads TGTGCCTGGGACCGCGGGACAGGGGGCAATCAGCCCCAGCATTTT.

A remark on this clone: An end of the junction does not agree with germline; a read error may underlie this. V usage is TRBV7-7 and J usage is TRBJ2-5; 9 bases are shared with TRBD1. The CDR3 runs 13 residues. Germline V gene data show CDR1 as SSHAT and CDR2 as FNYEAQ (reference sequence). The CDR3 protein is CASSQGQGREQYF. As DNA, the CDR3 is TGTGCTAGCAGCCAAGGACAGGGGAGGGAGCAGTACTTC.